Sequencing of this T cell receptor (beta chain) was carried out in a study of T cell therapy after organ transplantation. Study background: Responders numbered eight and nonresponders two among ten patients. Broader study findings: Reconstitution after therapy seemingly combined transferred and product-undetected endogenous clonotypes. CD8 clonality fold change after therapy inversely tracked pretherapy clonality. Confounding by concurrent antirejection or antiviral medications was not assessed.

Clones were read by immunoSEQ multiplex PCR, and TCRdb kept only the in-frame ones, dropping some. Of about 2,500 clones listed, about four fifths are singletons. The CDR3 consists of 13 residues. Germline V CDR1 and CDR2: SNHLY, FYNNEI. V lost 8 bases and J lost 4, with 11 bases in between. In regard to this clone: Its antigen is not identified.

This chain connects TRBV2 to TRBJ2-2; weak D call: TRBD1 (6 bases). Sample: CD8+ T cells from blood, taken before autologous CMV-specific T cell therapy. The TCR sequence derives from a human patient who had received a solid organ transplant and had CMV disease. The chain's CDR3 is CASLDRSTGELFF. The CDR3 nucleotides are TGTGCCAGCCTGGACAGAAGCACCGGGGAGCTGTTTTTT.